The sequence of this TCR beta chain was determined in a study of STAT5B mutations in CD4+ large granular lymphocyte leukemia. The method was immunoSEQ multiplex PCR; TCRdb's version includes in-frame clones alone and lacks a portion of them. The table has roughly 40,000 clones, roughly 81% seen once. Trimming removed 4 bases at V and 2 bases at J, with 6 bases between. CDR1 is SQVTM and CDR2 is ANQGSEA in the germline V gene. The CDR3 totals 11 residues. In its sample, this clone was seen a few times. This chain joins TRBV29-1 and TRBJ2-7; maybe TRBD2 (5 bases). The sequence was collected from a human donor in good health. Sequenced: CD4+ T cells from blood buffy coats. The CDR3 DNA is TGCAGCGTTGTGGAGGCCTACGAGCAGTACTTC. This codes for CSVVEAYEQYF.